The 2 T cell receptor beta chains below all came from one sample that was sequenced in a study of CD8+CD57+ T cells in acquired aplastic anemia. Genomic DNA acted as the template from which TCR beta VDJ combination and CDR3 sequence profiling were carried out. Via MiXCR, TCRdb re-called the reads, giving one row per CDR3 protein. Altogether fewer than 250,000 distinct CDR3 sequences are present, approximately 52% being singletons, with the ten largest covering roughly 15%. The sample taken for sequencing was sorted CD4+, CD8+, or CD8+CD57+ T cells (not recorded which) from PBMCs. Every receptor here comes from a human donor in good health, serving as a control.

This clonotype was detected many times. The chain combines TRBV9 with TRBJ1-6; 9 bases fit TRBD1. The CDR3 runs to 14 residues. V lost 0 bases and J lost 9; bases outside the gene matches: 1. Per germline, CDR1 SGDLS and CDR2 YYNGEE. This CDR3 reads CASSVGDRVSPLHF. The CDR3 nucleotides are TGTGCCAGCAGCGTAGGGGACAGGGTTTCACCCCTCCACTTT. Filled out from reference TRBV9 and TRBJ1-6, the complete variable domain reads DSGVTQTPKHLITATGQRVTLRCSPRSGDLSVYWYQQSLDQGLQFLIQYYNGEERAKGNILERFSAQQFPDLHSELNLSSLELGDSALYFCASSVGDRVSPLHFGNGTRLTVT.

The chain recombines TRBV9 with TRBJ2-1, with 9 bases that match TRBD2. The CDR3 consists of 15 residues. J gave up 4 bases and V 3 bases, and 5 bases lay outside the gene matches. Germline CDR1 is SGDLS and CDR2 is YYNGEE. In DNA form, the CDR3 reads TGTGCCAGCAGCGACATAGCGGGGGCATACAATGAGCAGTTCTTC. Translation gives CASSDIAGAYNEQFF.